This T cell receptor beta chain was captured by sequencing in a study of cytomegalovirus exposure and HLA in healthy donors. It was with 60 Vbeta and 13 Jbeta primers that the PCR ran. Study processing details: Unique TCR beta chains numbered about 80 million in a later analysis, with around 11 million shared. Using immunoSEQ multiplex PCR, the repertoire was profiled, and TCRdb retains in-frame clones only, with some absent. D and trimming were read from the DNA, whereas the V and J calls and clone size are those reported in that table. Here the sample spans some 110,000 clones, about four fifths being singletons. About this clone itself: No antigen is known for it.

Overall study findings and caveats: A later analysis associated roughly 15,000 TCR beta sequences with HLA alleles at a 0.05 false discovery rate. One later analysis reportedly identified an Asian-associated ancestry cluster that showed fewer N-insertions than the approximately 600-donor mean.

What was sequenced was PBMCs. This sequence was found in a man aged 30 to 45 in good health and CMV-seropositive.

CDR3 loop: CAISEGLAGITDTQYF. The CDR3 DNA reads TGTGCCATCAGTGAGGGACTAGCGGGCATCACAGATACGCAGTATTTT. The chain joins TRBV10-3 to TRBJ2-3, with 11 bases that match TRBD2. The CDR3 runs 16 residues. V was clipped by 2 bases and J by 2 bases; unmatched bases: 3. Germline V gives CDR1 ENHRY, CDR2 SYGVKD.